These T cell receptor beta chains were read from a single sample in a study of OX40 agonist ivuxolimab in advanced cancers. This table comes from immunoSEQ multiplex PCR, and its TCRdb copy is limited to in-frame clones, with some not included. The sample has 85,000 to 90,000 clones, around 90% seen once. The sequences come from CD4+ or CD8+ T cells sorted from blood, collected in a trial of the OX40 agonist ivuxolimab. The receptors stem from an adult with an advanced solid tumor such as melanoma, head and neck, liver or kidney cancer. The CDR3 runs from the conserved cysteine through the conserved F or W. A D gene is named only where the DNA matches it firmly. A clone size is listed for some rows: how often the clone was seen (once, few, many), or a class if it is expanded.

J gene,clone size,D gene,V gene,CDR3 protein,CDR3 DNA
TRBJ2-3,once,NA,TRBV28,CASNTRTDTQYF,TGTGCCAGCAATACACGGACAGATACGCAGTATTTT
TRBJ2-7,NA,TRBD2,TRBV10-3,CAISTSGGKPYEQYF,TGTGCCATCAGCACCAGCGGGGGGAAACCCTACGAGCAGTACTTC
TRBJ1-2,NA,TRBD1,TRBV6-5,CASTPGQGTYGYTF,TGTGCCAGCACCCCGGGACAGGGTACTTATGGCTACACCTTC
TRBJ2-1,NA,TRBD2,TRBV6-6,CATDGLVSGEQFF,TGTGCCACAGACGGACTAGTCAGTGGTGAGCAGTTCTTC
TRBJ1-1,NA,NA,TRBV2,CASSDWAVGGKAFF,TGTGCCAGCAGTGATTGGGCAGTGGGAGGTAAAGCTTTCTTT
TRBJ2-7,NA,TRBD2,TRBV30,CAWNKGTSGEQYF,TGTGCCTGGAACAAAGGGACTAGCGGGGAGCAGTACTTC
TRBJ1-1,NA,NA,TRBV4-1,CASSQVGPQNTEAFF,TGCGCCAGCAGCCAAGTTGGGCCGCAAAACACTGAAGCTTTCTTT
TRBJ2-3,NA,NA,TRBV28,CASSLPLTDTQYF,TGTGCCAGCAGTTTACCCCTCACAGATACGCAGTATTTT
TRBJ2-2,NA,TRBD1,TRBV7-2,CASKGQGNTGELFF,TGTGCCAGCAAAGGACAGGGGAACACCGGGGAGCTGTTTTTT
TRBJ2-3,NA,TRBD2,TRBV5-1,CASSLGLAGEDTQYF,TGCGCCAGCAGCTTGGGACTAGCGGGGGAGGATACGCAGTATTTT
TRBJ1-3,NA,NA,TRBV28,CASNPGVSGNTIYF,TGTGCCAGCAACCCAGGGGTCTCTGGAAACACCATATATTTT
TRBJ2-5,NA,TRBD1,TRBV19,CASRGQGEETQYF,TGTGCCAGTAGGGGACAGGGAGAAGAGACCCAGTACTTC
TRBJ2-7,NA,TRBD2,TRBV28,CASSPLFQRDYEQYF,TGTGCCAGCAGCCCCCTTTTTCAGCGGGACTACGAGCAGTACTTC
TRBJ1-3,NA,NA,TRBV2,CASSEQGPPDTIYF,TGTGCCAGCAGTGAACAGGGACCGCCAGACACCATATATTTT
TRBJ1-4,NA,NA,TRBV4-2,CASSQETSGGANEKLFF,TGTGCCAGCAGCCAAGAGACTAGTGGGGGGGCTAATGAAAAACTGTTTTTT
TRBJ1-3,NA,TRBD1,TRBV4-2,CASSRGTVSGNTIYF,TGTGCCAGCAGCCGGGGGACAGTCTCTGGAAACACCATATATTTT
TRBJ2-1,NA,TRBD2,TRBV7-9,CASSLMFGLAGGGNEQFF,TGTGCCAGCAGCTTAATGTTTGGACTAGCGGGAGGGGGCAATGAGCAGTTCTTC
TRBJ1-4,NA,NA,TRBV5-4,CASSLREPTNEKLFF,TGTGCCAGCAGCCTGAGGGAGCCAACTAATGAAAAACTGTTTTTT
TRBJ2-5,NA,NA,TRBV28,CASSPWAQLSGETQYF,TGTGCCAGCAGCCCATGGGCCCAGTTATCGGGAGAGACCCAGTACTTC
TRBJ1-2,NA,TRBD1,TRBV7-2,CASSLSTGTDYGYTF,TGTGCCAGCAGCTTATCAACCGGGACAGACTATGGCTACACCTTC
TRBJ1-2,NA,TRBD1,TRBV19,CASSTGTGVYGYTF,TGTGCCAGTAGTACGGGGACAGGGGTATATGGCTACACCTTC
TRBJ1-3,NA,NA,TRBV5-4,CASSLAGGNTIYF,TGTGCCAGCAGCTTGGCGGGCGGAAACACCATATATTTT
TRBJ2-7,NA,TRBD2,TRBV2,CASSQLAGVNEQYF,TGTGCCAGCAGTCAACTAGCGGGAGTCAACGAGCAGTACTTC
TRBJ1-1,NA,NA,TRBV5-4,CASSPQGWETEAFF,TGTGCCAGCAGCCCACAGGGTTGGGAGACTGAAGCTTTCTTT
TRBJ2-1,NA,TRBD2,TRBV5-1,CASSLGASGDEQFF,TGCGCCAGCAGCTTGGGGGCTAGCGGGGATGAGCAGTTCTTC
TRBJ1-2,NA,NA,TRBV11-2,CASSLGEGLGTF,TGTGCCAGCAGCTTAGGGGAGGGACTCGGAACCTTC
TRBJ1-1,NA,NA,TRBV14,CASSQQGSGEAFF,TGTGCCAGCAGTCAACAGGGAAGTGGGGAAGCTTTCTTT
TRBJ2-7,NA,TRBD1,TRBV11-1,CASSQDRGPTYEQYF,TGTGCCAGCAGTCAAGACAGGGGGCCGACCTACGAGCAGTACTTC
TRBJ2-7,NA,NA,TRBV5-4,CASSSSLVPYEQYF,TGTGCCAGCAGCTCGTCCCTAGTTCCCTACGAGCAGTACTTC
TRBJ2-2,NA,NA,TRBV7-9,CASSLLAANTGELFF,TGTGCCAGCAGCCTCTTAGCGGCAAACACCGGGGAGCTGTTTTTT
TRBJ2-3,few,TRBD2,TRBV5-1,CASSLTSVSTDTQYF,TGCGCCAGCAGCTTAACTAGCGTGAGCACAGATACGCAGTATTTT
TRBJ2-1,NA,NA,TRBV4-1,CASSQGRIENNEQFF,TGCGCCAGCAGCCAAGGACGGATTGAGAACAATGAGCAGTTCTTC
TRBJ1-6,NA,NA,TRBV6-5,CASRNRVKNSPLHF,TGTGCCAGCAGAAACAGGGTCAAGAATTCACCCCTCCACTTT
TRBJ2-2,NA,TRBD1,TRBV6-4,CASSDSPGGGGELFF,TGTGCCAGCAGTGACTCGCCAGGGGGCGGCGGGGAGCTGTTTTTT
TRBJ2-5,NA,NA,TRBV18,CASSLDPITETQYF,TGTGCCAGCTCACTCGATCCGATTACTGAGACCCAGTACTTC
TRBJ1-1,NA,NA,TRBV4-1,CASSQGPARPEAFF,TGCGCCAGCAGCCAAGGCCCCGCGCGCCCGGAAGCTTTCTTT
TRBJ1-1,NA,NA,TRBV28,CASSGWRENTEAFF,TGTGCCAGCAGTGGATGGAGGGAGAACACTGAAGCTTTCTTT
TRBJ1-1,NA,TRBD1,TRBV7-9,CASSSPRDSPLNTEAFF,TGTGCCAGCAGCTCGCCGAGGGACAGTCCTTTGAACACTGAAGCTTTCTTT
TRBJ2-2,NA,NA,TRBV6-5,CASSYSDSPPHGELFF,TGTGCCAGCAGTTACTCGGATAGCCCTCCCCACGGGGAGCTGTTTTTT
TRBJ1-5,NA,TRBD1,TRBV5-1,CASSAETGGGQPQHF,TGCGCCAGCAGCGCAGAGACAGGGGGCGGACAGCCCCAGCATTTT
TRBJ2-3,NA,TRBD1,TRBV10-3,CAISAQGDTQYF,TGTGCCATCAGTGCACAGGGGGATACGCAGTATTTT
TRBJ1-1,NA,NA,TRBV27,CASSLRGFTEAFF,TGTGCCAGCAGTCTAAGGGGTTTCACTGAAGCTTTCTTT
TRBJ2-7,NA,TRBD1,TRBV2,CASRTGAARYEQYF,TGTGCCAGCAGGACAGGGGCCGCTCGCTACGAGCAGTACTTC
TRBJ2-7,NA,TRBD2,TRBV19,CASSIPGLAPEQYF,TGTGCCAGTAGCATTCCGGGACTAGCTCCCGAGCAGTACTTC
TRBJ1-5,NA,NA,TRBV5-1,CASSLMSRSVYQPQHF,TGCGCCAGCAGCTTGATGTCTCGGTCGGTTTATCAGCCCCAGCATTTT
TRBJ2-1,NA,NA,TRBV5-5,CASSGWAPVNEQFF,TGTGCCAGCAGCGGGTGGGCTCCGGTCAATGAGCAGTTCTTC
TRBJ2-3,NA,TRBD2,TRBV2,CASRGLAADTQYF,TGTGCCAGCCGGGGACTAGCGGCAGATACGCAGTATTTT
TRBJ2-2,once,NA,TRBV28,CATLMNTGELFF,TGTGCCACGCTTATGAACACCGGGGAGCTGTTTTTT
TRBJ2-7,NA,NA,TRBV11-3,CASSSAGTADSYEQYF,TGTGCCAGCAGCTCCGCCGGGACCGCCGACTCCTACGAGCAGTACTTC
TRBJ2-1,NA,TRBD2,TRBV7-2,CASSHIRLTIREGGDEQFF,TGTGCCAGCAGCCATATCAGATTGACTATCCGGGAGGGGGGCGATGAGCAGTTCTTC
TRBJ2-1,NA,NA,TRBV7-2,CASSLGGEQFF,TGTGCCAGCAGCTTAGGTGGGGAGCAGTTCTTC
TRBJ2-3,NA,NA,TRBV6-1,CASSEALRGDTQYF,TGTGCCAGCAGTGAAGCGCTTCGGGGAGATACGCAGTATTTT
TRBJ2-1,NA,TRBD2,TRBV30,CAWSVGTSGRASEQFF,TGTGCCTGGAGTGTAGGGACTAGCGGGAGGGCCAGTGAGCAGTTCTTC
TRBJ2-2,NA,TRBD2,TRBV28,CASTSWGGTGELFF,TGTGCCAGCACCTCGTGGGGGGGCACCGGGGAGCTGTTTTTT
TRBJ1-2,NA,NA,TRBV5-1,CASSTGLLNYGYTF,TGCGCCAGCAGCACGGGGCTTCTGAACTATGGCTACACCTTC
TRBJ2-7,few,NA,TRBV7-6,CASSSIQGYEQYF,TGTGCCAGCAGCTCGATACAGGGCTACGAGCAGTACTTC
TRBJ2-3,few,TRBD1,TRBV5-1,CASSSGQGLGDTQYF,TGCGCCAGCAGCTCCGGACAGGGATTAGGAGATACGCAGTATTTT